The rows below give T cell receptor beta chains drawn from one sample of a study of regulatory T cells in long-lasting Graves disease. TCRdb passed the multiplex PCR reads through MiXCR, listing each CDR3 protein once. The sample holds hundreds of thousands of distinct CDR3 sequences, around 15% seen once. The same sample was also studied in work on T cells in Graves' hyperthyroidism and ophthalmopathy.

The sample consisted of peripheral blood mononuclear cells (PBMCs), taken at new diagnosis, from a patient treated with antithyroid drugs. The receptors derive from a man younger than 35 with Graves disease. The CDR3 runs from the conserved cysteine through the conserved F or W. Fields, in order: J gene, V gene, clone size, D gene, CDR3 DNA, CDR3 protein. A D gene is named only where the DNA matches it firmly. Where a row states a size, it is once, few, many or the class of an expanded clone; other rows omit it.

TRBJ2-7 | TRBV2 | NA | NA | TGTGCCAGCGGCCGACTATTATCCTACGAGCAGTACTTC | CASGRLLSYEQYF
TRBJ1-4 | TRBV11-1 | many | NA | TGTGCCAGCAGTGCGTCCGAAAAACTGTTTTTT | CASSASEKLFF
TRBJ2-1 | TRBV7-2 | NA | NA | TGTGCCAGCAGCCCAGGGGTGGGCCACCTCGAGCAGTTCTTC | CASSPGVGHLEQFF
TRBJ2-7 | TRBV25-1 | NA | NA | TGTGCCAGCACTCTAAATGGATGGGAGCAGTACTTC | CASTLNGWEQYF
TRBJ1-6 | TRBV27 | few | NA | TGTGCCAGCAGTTTCTGGGGGAGTAGCGATTCACCCCTCCACTTT | CASSFWGSSDSPLHF
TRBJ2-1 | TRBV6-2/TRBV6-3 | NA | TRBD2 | TGTGCCAGCACCGAGGGGTGGGGCAGGCGGGGGAATGAGCAGTTCTTC | CASTEGWGRRGNEQFF
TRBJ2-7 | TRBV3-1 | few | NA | TGTGCCAGCAGCCAAGATAGGCAGTCCGCCGGCGAGCAGTACTTC | CASSQDRQSAGEQYF
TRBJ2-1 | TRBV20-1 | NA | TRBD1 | TGCAGTGCTAGAGCCATTACAGGGGTCGGATACAATGAGCAGTTCTTC | CSARAITGVGYNEQFF
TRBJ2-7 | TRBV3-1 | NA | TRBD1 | TGTGCCAGCAGCCCCAATACAGGGGGCGACTGGTACGAGCAGTACTTC | CASSPNTGGDWYEQYF
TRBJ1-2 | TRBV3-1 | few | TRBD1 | TGTGCCAGCAGCCAAGAATCAGGGGGCGGTTGGTATGGCTACACCTTC | CASSQESGGGWYGYTF
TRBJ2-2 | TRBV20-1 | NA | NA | TGCAGTGCCCACCGGCGGCCGAACACCGGGGAGCTGTTTTTT | CSAHRRPNTGELFF
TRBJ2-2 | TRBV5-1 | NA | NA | TGCGCCAGCAGCCTCCTAGGGACCGGAGACGAGGAGCTGTTTTTT | CASSLLGTGDEELFF
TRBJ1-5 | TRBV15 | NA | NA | TGTGCCACCAGCGGAATCGGGCCCAGGGGAGAGAGCAATCAGCCCCAGCATTTT | CATSGIGPRGESNQPQHF
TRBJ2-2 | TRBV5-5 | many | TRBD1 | TGTGCCAGCAGGGGCGACAGGGTCGGTGCCGGGGAGCTGTTTTTT | CASRGDRVGAGELFF
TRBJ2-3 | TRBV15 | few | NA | TGTGCCACCAGTAAGGGGGGCACAGATACGCAGTATTTT | CATSKGGTDTQYF
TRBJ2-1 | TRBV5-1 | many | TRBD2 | TGCGCCAGCAGCCGGCAGGGACTAGCTTCCTACAATGAGCAGTTCTTC | CASSRQGLASYNEQFF
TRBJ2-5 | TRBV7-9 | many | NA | TGTGCCAGCAGCTCCACATACGGAGGGTCGGAGGGGACCCAGTACTTC | CASSSTYGGSEGTQYF
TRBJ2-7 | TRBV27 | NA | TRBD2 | TGTGCCAGCAGTGTCCTCCGGGCTAGCGGGAGCTACGAGCAGTACTTC | CASSVLRASGSYEQYF
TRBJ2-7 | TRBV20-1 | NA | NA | TGCAGTGCGGGGGCGGCCGGGGTCTCCTACGAGCAGTACTTC | CSAGAAGVSYEQYF
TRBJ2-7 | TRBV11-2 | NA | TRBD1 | TGTGCCAGCAGCGGTCCGACAGGGCTCTACGAGCAGTACTTC | CASSGPTGLYEQYF
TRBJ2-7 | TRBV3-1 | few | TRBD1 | TGTGCCAGCAGCCAAGGGGACAGGGCCCTGTACTTC | CASSQGDRALYF
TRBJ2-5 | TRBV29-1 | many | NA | TGCAGCGTTAAAAGAGGCCTGCTTTCGGAGACCCAGTACTTC | CSVKRGLLSETQYF
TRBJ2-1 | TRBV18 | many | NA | TGTGCCAGCTCACCACCGACAGTCGACAATGAGCAGTTCTTC | CASSPPTVDNEQFF
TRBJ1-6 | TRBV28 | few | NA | TGTGCCAGCAGCCCCGGGGGTAATAATTCACCCCTCCACTTT | CASSPGGNNSPLHF
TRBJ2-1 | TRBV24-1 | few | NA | TGTGCCACCAGTGACCATAGCGGAGGTTCCAATAAATACAATGAGCAGTTCTTC | CATSDHSGGSNKYNEQFF
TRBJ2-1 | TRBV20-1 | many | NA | TGCAGTGCCCCAAATCTTCGACAGAAAAGCTCCTACAATGAGCAGTTCTTC | CSAPNLRQKSSYNEQFF
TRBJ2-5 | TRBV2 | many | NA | TGTGCCAGCAGTGAATCAGCGGGAGAGACCCAGTACTTC | CASSESAGETQYF
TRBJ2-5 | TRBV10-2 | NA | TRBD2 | TGCGCCAGCAGTGCGTCTAGCGGGAACCAAGAGACCCAGTACTTC | CASSASSGNQETQYF
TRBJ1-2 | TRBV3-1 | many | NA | TGTGCCAGCAGCCAAGATAGAGACAACTCTAACTATGGCTACACCTTC | CASSQDRDNSNYGYTF
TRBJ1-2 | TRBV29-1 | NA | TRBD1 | TGCAGCGTTGGAGGGACAGGGGGCGGCGGCTACACCTTC | CSVGGTGGGGYTF
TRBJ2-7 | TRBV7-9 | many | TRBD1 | TGCGCCAGCAGCTCCTCAGGGGGACAGCTTTACGAGCAGTACTTC | CASSSSGGQLYEQYF